This T cell receptor (beta chain) was captured in a study of PD-1 blockade in mismatch repair-deficient tumors. Study-wide background: Enrolled about 2012-2016, patients had progressing, pretreated mismatch repair-deficient cancers of about a dozen types.

PCR or immunohistochemistry showed mismatch repair deficiency in every enrolled patient. From germline, CDR1 is SGHTA and CDR2 FQGNSA. The CDR3 has 16 amino acids. With V trimmed by 4 bases and J by 6 bases, 7 bases remained unmatched. Sequenced by immunoSEQ multiplex PCR; TCRdb stores in-frame clones only, minus some. Found here are more than 85,000 clones, about 79% of them singletons; the top ten hold about 6.3%. This clone was recorded a few times. The clonotype was recovered from an adult with mismatch repair-deficient cancer. This specimen was peripheral blood, taken about 33 weeks after starting pembrolizumab. The gene calls are TRBV7-2 and TRBJ2-4, with 12 bases aligning to TRBD2. CDR3 amino acids: CASSSQTSGSRNIQYF. As DNA, the CDR3 is TGTGCCAGCAGCTCCCAGACTAGCGGGAGTAGAAACATTCAGTACTTC.